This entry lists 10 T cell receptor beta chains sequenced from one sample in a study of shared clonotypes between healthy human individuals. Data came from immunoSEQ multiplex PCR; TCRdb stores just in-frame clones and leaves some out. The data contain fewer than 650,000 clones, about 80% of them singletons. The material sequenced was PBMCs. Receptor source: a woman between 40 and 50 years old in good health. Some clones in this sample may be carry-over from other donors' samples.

CDR3: CASSLATGTSGKADTQYF. CDR3 coding DNA: TGTGCCAGCAGCTTAGCTACCGGGACTAGCGGGAAAGCAGATACGCAGTATTTT. The rearrangement joins TRBV11-3 to TRBJ2-3; 13 bases are shared with TRBD2. The CDR3 contains 18 residues. Looked up from germline, CDR1 is SGHNT and CDR2 is YENEEA. V lost 1 base, J lost 4 bases, and 8 bases stayed unmatched.

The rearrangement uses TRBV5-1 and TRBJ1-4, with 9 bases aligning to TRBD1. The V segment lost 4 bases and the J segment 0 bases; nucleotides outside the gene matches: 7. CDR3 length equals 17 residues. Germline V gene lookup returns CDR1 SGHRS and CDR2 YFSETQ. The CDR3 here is CASSPDRGRPTNEKLFF. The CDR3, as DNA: TGCGCCAGCAGCCCTGACAGGGGGAGACCAACTAATGAAAAACTGTTTTTT.

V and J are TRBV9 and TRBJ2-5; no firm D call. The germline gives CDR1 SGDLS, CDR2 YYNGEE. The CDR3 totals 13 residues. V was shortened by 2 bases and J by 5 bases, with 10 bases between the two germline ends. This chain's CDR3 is CASSVAGRETQYF. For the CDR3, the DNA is TGTGCCAGCAGCGTGGCCGGCCGGGAGACCCAGTACTTC.

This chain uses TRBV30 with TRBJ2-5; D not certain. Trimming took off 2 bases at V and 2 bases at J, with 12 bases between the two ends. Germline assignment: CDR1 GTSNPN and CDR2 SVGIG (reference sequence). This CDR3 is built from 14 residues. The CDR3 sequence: CAWSTGPIQETQYF. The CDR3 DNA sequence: TGTGCCTGGAGTACCGGGCCTATTCAAGAGACCCAGTACTTC.

The DNA for the CDR3 is TGTGCCACCAGCAGAGATCGGGACGCAGCAGATACGCAGTATTTT. It is translated as CATSRDRDAADTQYF. V and J are TRBV15 and TRBJ2-3, with D perhaps matching TRBD1 or TRBD2 (5 bases each). From germline, CDR1 is LNHNV and CDR2 YYDKDF (reference sequence). The V end was cut by 0 bases, the J end by 4 bases, with 11 bases between. The CDR3 has 15 residues.

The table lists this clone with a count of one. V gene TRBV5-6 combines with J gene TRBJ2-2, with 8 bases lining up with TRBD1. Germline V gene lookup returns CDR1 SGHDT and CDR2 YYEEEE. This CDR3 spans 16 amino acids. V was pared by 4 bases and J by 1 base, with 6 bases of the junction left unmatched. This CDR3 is CASSTRQGLNTGELFF. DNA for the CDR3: TGTGCCAGCAGCACCCGACAGGGGCTGAACACCGGGGAGCTGTTTTTT. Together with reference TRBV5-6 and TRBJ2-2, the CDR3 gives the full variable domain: DAGVTQSPTHLIKTRGQQVTLRCSPKSGHDTVSWYQQALGQGPQFIFQYYEEEERQRGNFPDRFSGHQFPNYSSELNVNALLLGDSALYLCASSTRQGLNTGELFFGEGSRLTVL.

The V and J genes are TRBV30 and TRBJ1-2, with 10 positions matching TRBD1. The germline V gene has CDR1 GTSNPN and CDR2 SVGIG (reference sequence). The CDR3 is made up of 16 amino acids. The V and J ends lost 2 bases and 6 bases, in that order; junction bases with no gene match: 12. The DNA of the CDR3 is TGTGCCTGGAGTTTAACAGAGACAGGGGGCTATAATGGCTACACCTTC. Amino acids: CAWSLTETGGYNGYTF.

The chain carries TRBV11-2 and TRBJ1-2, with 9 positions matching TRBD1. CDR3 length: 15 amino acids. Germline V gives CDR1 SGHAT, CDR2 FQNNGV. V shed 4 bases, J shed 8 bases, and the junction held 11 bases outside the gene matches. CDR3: CASSSQKTGGWGYTF. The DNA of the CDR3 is TGTGCCAGCAGCTCACAAAAAACAGGGGGCTGGGGCTACACCTTC. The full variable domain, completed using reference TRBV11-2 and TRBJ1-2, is EAGVAQSPRYKIIEKRQSVAFWCNPISGHATLYWYQQILGQGPKLLIQFQNNGVVDDSQLPKDRFSAERLKGVDSTLKIQPAKLEDSAVYLCASSSQKTGGWGYTFGSGTRLTVV.

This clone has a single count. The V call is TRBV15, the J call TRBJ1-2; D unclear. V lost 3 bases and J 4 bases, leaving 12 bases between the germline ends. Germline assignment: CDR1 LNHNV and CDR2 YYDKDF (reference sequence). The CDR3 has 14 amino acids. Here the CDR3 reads CATSSLGRSYGYTF. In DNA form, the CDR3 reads TGTGCCACCAGCAGTCTGGGGAGAAGCTATGGCTACACCTTC.

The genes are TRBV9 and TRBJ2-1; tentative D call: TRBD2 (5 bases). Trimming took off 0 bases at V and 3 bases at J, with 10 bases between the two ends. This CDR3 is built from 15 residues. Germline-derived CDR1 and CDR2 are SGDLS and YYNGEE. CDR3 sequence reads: CASSVGGRNYNEQFF. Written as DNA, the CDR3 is TGTGCCAGCAGCGTAGGAGGGCGGAACTACAATGAGCAGTTCTTC.